This entry features one T cell receptor (beta chain) sequence. Its recognized antigen is unknown. Per-base qualities were not stored, and no clone one base away is much larger. Library preparation was by the immunoSEQ multiplex PCR assay. RNA was extracted from all samples and reverse transcribed into cDNA, which served as template for TCR sequencing. SuperScript III was used to make first-strand cDNA, primed with a 2:1 mix of oligo-dT and random hexamers. A synthetic immune receptor repertoire was used to measure amplification bias, and any remaining bias was corrected computationally. The paper's processing steps were these. Raw reads were preprocessed for error removal, and CDR3 was defined according to IMGT conventions as running from the conserved cysteine to phenylalanine. To get clonality, Shannon entropy was normalized by log2 of the number of productive unique TCRs and the result was subtracted from 1. CD4 or CD8 identity of scalp clones was inferred by cross-referencing scalp TCRbeta sequences with sorted blood CD4 and CD8 repertoires. TCRdb stores this immuneACCESS table with in-frame sequences only. Part of the clones is absent; in the studies checked, under half of the shortfall reflects unresolved V genes, and no reason is known for the rest. Clonal size and the V and J genes are those of that table, whereas D and trimming came from the DNA. The sample profile shows more than 95,000 clones; 45% to 60% of them were found once. The ten largest clones capture roughly 9% of the sample.

The data derive from a study of CD8+ T cells in alopecia areata (dated by TCRdb to 2016 to 2018). Regarding the complete study: In both human patients and the C3H/HeJ mouse model, the study applied high-throughput TCRbeta sequencing to look at T cell clonal expansion in alopecia areata. Scalp tissue and sorted CD4+ and CD8+ peripheral blood T cells from patchy and totalis/universalis alopecia areata patients and from healthy controls were covered by human TCRbeta sequencing. Scalp clonality was compared across normal scalp (n=4), patchy alopecia areata scalp (n=8), and alopecia totalis/universalis scalp (n=8). RNA came from the PAXgene miRNA kit for fixed scalp, the miRNeasy kit for PBMCs, and the RNeasy kit for mouse skin. Amplification of TCRbeta CDR3 regions was done by immunoSEQ multiplex PCR using 35 Vbeta forward primers and 13 Jbeta reverse primers.

Germline trimming amounts to 1 base on V and 2 bases on J, with 3 as the count of junction bases outside the gene matches. CDR1 and CDR2 (SGHVS, FQNEAQ) derive from the germline V gene. Measured from the cysteine to the phenylalanine, the CDR3 is 15 residues long. Just CDR3 DNA is preserved here, 45 bases in frame from base 1. General conclusions and limits of the study: Lesional scalp, especially in alopecia totalis/universalis, showed higher clonality and more expanded CD8+ clones than normal scalp, suggesting antigenic drive. Shared TCR sequences between patients were less evident than in mice, which may be partly attributable to HLA diversity in the patient population. Unlike mouse skin, which is dominated by gammadelta T cells, normal human skin has resident alphabeta T cells that are also sequenced, and this complicates analysis of the scalp TCR repertoire.

PBMCs were separated by density centrifugation and stained for CD3, CD4 and CD8, after which CD4+ and CD8+ T cells were sorted on a FACSAria. Unaffected controls provided scalp biopsies and blood samples. The chain joins TRBV7-8 to TRBJ2-5; 8 central bases correspond to TRBD2. This sequence originates from a human donor in good health. Sequencing was carried out using CD4+ T cells sorted from blood. The CDR3 region has the sequence CASSLVLAGQETQYF. The DNA sequence is as follows: TGTGCCAGCAGCTTAGTGCTAGCGGGTCAAGAGACCCAGTACTTC.